The rows below give T cell receptor beta chains drawn from one sample of a study of vaccination and CD4 T cells after COVID-19. MiXCR, applied by TCRdb to the PCR reads, yields one record per CDR3 protein. Of approximately 11,000 distinct CDR3 sequences in the sample, around a third were seen once. Their target antigens are unknown. The sequenced sample was CD4+ T cells from blood, cultured in vitro, obtained after SARS-CoV-2 vaccination. The receptors stem from a human donor who had recovered from COVID-19. CDR3s include the opening cysteine and the closing phenylalanine or tryptophan. The D gene is left open where the match is weak. Only part of the rows carry a size: once, few, many, or a class if the clone is expanded.

V gene	D gene	J gene	clone size	CDR3 protein	CDR3 DNA
TRBV6-2/TRBV6-3	TRBD2	TRBJ2-2	.	CASSRGLAGTTGELFF	TGTGCCAGCAGCCGGGGACTAGCGGGAACCACCGGGGAGCTGTTTTTT
TRBV6-2/TRBV6-3	.	TRBJ1-5	few	CASGRLRAGSNQPQHF	TGTGCCAGCGGAAGACTGAGGGCCGGTAGCAATCAGCCCCAGCATTTT
TRBV9	.	TRBJ2-3	.	CASSFKADRSTDTQYF	TGTGCCAGCAGCTTCAAAGCGGACCGTAGCACAGATACGCAGTATTTT
TRBV28	.	TRBJ1-2	.	CASSPQNYNYGYTF	TGTGCCAGCAGTCCACAGAATTATAACTATGGCTACACCTTC
TRBV12-3/TRBV12-4	TRBD1	TRBJ1-2	.	CASTNIRQGTNYGYTF	TGTGCCAGCACCAACATCCGACAGGGAACTAACTATGGCTACACCTTC
TRBV5-1	.	TRBJ2-5	.	CTSSPLGGVVETQYF	TGCACCAGCAGCCCCCTCGGGGGAGTTGTGGAGACCCAGTACTTC
TRBV5-1	.	TRBJ2-7	.	CASSLASFSYEQYF	TGCGCCAGCAGCTTGGCTAGCTTCTCCTACGAGCAGTACTTC
TRBV6-2/TRBV6-3	.	TRBJ1-6	.	CATSDGGSSPLHF	TGTGCCACCTCGGACGGTGGATCATCACCCCTCCACTTT
TRBV7-9	.	TRBJ2-3	few	CASSLVGRGGTDTQYF	TGTGCCAGCAGCTTAGTAGGGCGCGGGGGCACAGATACGCAGTATTTT
TRBV28	.	TRBJ2-7	few	CASTSILTGILF	TGTGCCAGCACCTCAATCTTGACAGGCATCCTCTTC
TRBV19	TRBD1	TRBJ1-2	few	CASSSRGQGPHGYTF	TGTGCCAGTAGTAGTAGAGGACAGGGGCCCCATGGCTACACCTTC